The present entry profiles one T cell receptor (beta chain) with its context. Its antigen is not identified. This sample stems from a study of T cell responses to AZD1222 COVID-19 vaccine. Notes on the study in general: Unmutated variant regions reportedly attract nearly half of all spike-specific TCRs. Donors, mostly white British, included more females; clonal diversity was possibly underestimated.

The germline V gene encodes CDR1 SNHLY and CDR2 FYNNEI. There are 16 residues in the CDR3. V lost 5 bases and J lost 7; bases outside the gene matches: 15. Sequenced by immunoSEQ multiplex PCR; TCRdb stores in-frame clones only, minus some. This table holds roughly 200,000 clones, 90% to 95% found once. This chain joins TRBV2 and TRBJ1-2; 8 bases are a match to TRBD1. The clonotype was recovered from an adult who received the MenACWY meningococcal vaccine as a control. The starting material was peripheral blood, obtained 28 days after the second dose of the MenACWY control vaccine. CDR3 nucleotide sequence: TGTGCCAGCAGTAGGACAGGGACTGCTTTTAGGGGTGGCTACACCTTC. Its protein product is CASSRTGTAFRGGYTF.